A selection of T cell receptor beta chains follows, all from one sample in a study of T cells in Graves' hyperthyroidism and ophthalmopathy. TCRdb recomputed calls from the multiplex PCR reads with MiXCR, one row per CDR3 protein. The repertoire holds hundreds of thousands of distinct CDR3 sequences, with 25% as singletons. The sequencing sample was made of blood. The origin of the receptors is a man between 50 and 59 years old with Graves' hyperthyroidism. Each CDR3 is given with its conserved first and last residue. The D gene is left open where the match is weak. The size entry is marked missing in some rows and otherwise reads once, few, many or a size class.

clone_size: many
d_call: .
j_call: TRBJ2-3
v_call: TRBV7-2
cdr3_aa: CASSLGMTDTQYF
cdr3_nt: TGTGCCAGCAGCTTAGGGATGACAGATACGCAGTATTTT

clone_size: few
d_call: .
j_call: TRBJ2-2
v_call: TRBV30
cdr3_aa: CASRPGSNTGELFF
cdr3_nt: TGTGCCTCAAGACCCGGGTCGAACACCGGGGAGCTGTTTTTT

clone_size: many
d_call: .
j_call: TRBJ2-7
v_call: TRBV10-3
cdr3_aa: CAIRMTGSSYEQYF
cdr3_nt: TGTGCCATCAGGATGACAGGTAGCTCCTACGAGCAGTACTTC

clone_size: .
d_call: TRBD2
j_call: TRBJ2-5
v_call: TRBV25-1
cdr3_aa: CASSEASLAGGPRGTQYF
cdr3_nt: TGTGCCAGCAGTGAAGCCTCCCTAGCGGGAGGGCCTAGAGGGACCCAGTACTTC

clone_size: .
d_call: .
j_call: TRBJ2-3
v_call: TRBV20-1
cdr3_aa: CSASLRASDTQYF
cdr3_nt: TGCAGTGCTAGTTTGAGGGCCTCAGATACGCAGTATTTT

clone_size: .
d_call: TRBD2
j_call: TRBJ2-7
v_call: TRBV20-1
cdr3_aa: CSAPLGAGDPYEQYF
cdr3_nt: TGCAGTGCCCCCTTGGGTGCGGGAGATCCCTACGAGCAGTACTTC

clone_size: few
d_call: TRBD2
j_call: TRBJ2-3
v_call: TRBV7-8
cdr3_aa: CASSLSGMAWAGGTDTQYF
cdr3_nt: TGTGCCAGCAGCTTATCGGGGATGGCTTGGGCGGGAGGCACAGATACGCAGTATTTT

clone_size: .
d_call: TRBD2
j_call: TRBJ2-3
v_call: TRBV20-1
cdr3_aa: CSAERELTDTQYF
cdr3_nt: TGCAGTGCTGAGCGGGAGTTAACGGATACGCAGTATTTT

clone_size: few
d_call: .
j_call: TRBJ2-7
v_call: TRBV20-1
cdr3_aa: CSAREGAGEQYF
cdr3_nt: TGCAGTGCTAGAGAGGGGGCGGGGGAGCAGTACTTC

clone_size: .
d_call: TRBD1
j_call: TRBJ2-7
v_call: TRBV5-1
cdr3_aa: CASSDPGQVLIHEQYF
cdr3_nt: TGCGCCAGCAGCGACCCGGGACAGGTCCTTATCCACGAGCAGTACTTC

clone_size: few
d_call: TRBD2
j_call: TRBJ2-7
v_call: TRBV15
cdr3_aa: CATSSSGRAGEQYF
cdr3_nt: TGTGCCACCAGCTCTAGCGGGAGGGCCGGCGAGCAGTACTTC

clone_size: many
d_call: TRBD2
j_call: TRBJ2-1
v_call: TRBV11-2
cdr3_aa: CASSPLGRSYNEQFF
cdr3_nt: TGTGCCAGCAGCCCACTCGGGAGGTCTTACAATGAGCAGTTCTTC

clone_size: few
d_call: .
j_call: TRBJ1-6
v_call: TRBV7-2
cdr3_aa: CASSLYRDSPLHF
cdr3_nt: TGTGCCAGCAGCTTATATAGAGATTCACCCCTCCACTTT

clone_size: many
d_call: TRBD1
j_call: TRBJ1-5
v_call: TRBV6-1
cdr3_aa: CASSGTVDQPQHF
cdr3_nt: TGTGCCAGCAGCGGGACAGTCGACCAGCCCCAGCATTTT

clone_size: many
d_call: TRBD1
j_call: TRBJ1-1
v_call: TRBV28
cdr3_aa: CASRRTGGHRAEAFF
cdr3_nt: TGTGCCAGCAGAAGGACAGGGGGGCATCGGGCTGAAGCTTTCTTT

clone_size: many
d_call: .
j_call: TRBJ2-7
v_call: TRBV7-2
cdr3_aa: CASSITRRGEQYF
cdr3_nt: TGTGCCAGCAGCATCACAAGGAGAGGCGAGCAGTACTTC

clone_size: .
d_call: .
j_call: TRBJ2-5
v_call: TRBV29-1
cdr3_aa: CSARGGRGETQYF
cdr3_nt: TGCAGCGCCCGAGGGGGGAGAGGGGAGACCCAGTACTTC

clone_size: many
d_call: .
j_call: TRBJ1-1
v_call: TRBV28
cdr3_aa: CASSPTGSLNTEAFF
cdr3_nt: TGTGCCAGCAGCCCGACAGGATCGCTGAACACTGAAGCTTTCTTT

clone_size: .
d_call: TRBD1
j_call: TRBJ2-1
v_call: TRBV29-1
cdr3_aa: CSAAGTGYNEQFF
cdr3_nt: TGCAGCGCCGCCGGGACAGGCTACAATGAGCAGTTCTTC

clone_size: many
d_call: .
j_call: TRBJ2-7
v_call: TRBV7-3
cdr3_aa: CASSPEGLNEQYF
cdr3_nt: TGTGCCAGCAGCCCCGAGGGGTTGAACGAGCAGTACTTC

clone_size: few
d_call: TRBD2
j_call: TRBJ2-3
v_call: TRBV7-2
cdr3_aa: CASSLEAGYGTSGRADTDTQYF
cdr3_nt: TGTGCCAGCAGCTTAGAGGCGGGCTACGGGACTAGCGGGAGGGCCGATACAGATACGCAGTATTTT

clone_size: many
d_call: TRBD2
j_call: TRBJ2-1
v_call: TRBV6-2/TRBV6-3
cdr3_aa: CASRASGRFGNEQFF
cdr3_nt: TGTGCCAGCAGGGCTAGCGGGAGATTTGGGAATGAGCAGTTCTTC

clone_size: .
d_call: .
j_call: TRBJ1-5
v_call: TRBV30
cdr3_aa: CAWSTLSNQPQHF
cdr3_nt: TGTGCCTGGAGTACCCTGAGCAATCAGCCCCAGCATTTT

clone_size: .
d_call: .
j_call: TRBJ2-2
v_call: TRBV10-3
cdr3_aa: CAISESSEPGELFF
cdr3_nt: TGTGCCATCAGTGAGTCGAGCGAGCCCGGGGAGCTGTTTTTT

clone_size: few
d_call: .
j_call: TRBJ1-2
v_call: TRBV29-1
cdr3_aa: CSVDQRTEANYGYTF
cdr3_nt: TGCAGCGTTGATCAGAGGACGGAAGCTAACTATGGCTACACCTTC

clone_size: many
d_call: .
j_call: TRBJ2-3
v_call: TRBV20-1
cdr3_aa: CSAQGPTITDTQYF
cdr3_nt: TGCAGTGCCCAGGGACCCACGATCACAGATACGCAGTATTTT

clone_size: few
d_call: TRBD2
j_call: TRBJ2-4
v_call: TRBV20-1
cdr3_aa: CSAGGGLAGGIAKNIQYF
cdr3_nt: TGCAGTGCTGGGGGGGGCCTAGCGGGAGGTATAGCCAAAAACATTCAGTACTTC

clone_size: .
d_call: TRBD1
j_call: TRBJ2-7
v_call: TRBV11-2
cdr3_aa: CTSSLTLTGSYEQYF
cdr3_nt: TGTACCAGCAGCTTAACCCTGACAGGGTCCTACGAGCAGTACTTC

clone_size: .
d_call: .
j_call: TRBJ2-3
v_call: TRBV20-1
cdr3_aa: CSARPSGSQYF
cdr3_nt: TGCAGTGCGCGGCCGAGCGGGTCGCAGTATTTT

clone_size: .
d_call: TRBD1
j_call: TRBJ2-5
v_call: TRBV5-1
cdr3_aa: CASSPGQGGGETQYF
cdr3_nt: TGCGCCAGCAGCCCGGGACAGGGCGGTGGAGAGACCCAGTACTTC

clone_size: many
d_call: .
j_call: TRBJ2-5
v_call: TRBV6-5
cdr3_aa: CASSYSDLQETQYF
cdr3_nt: TGTGCCAGCAGTTACTCCGACCTACAAGAGACCCAGTACTTC

clone_size: few
d_call: TRBD1
j_call: TRBJ2-7
v_call: TRBV2
cdr3_aa: CASSADRGEYF
cdr3_nt: TGTGCCAGCAGTGCCGACAGGGGAGAGTACTTC

clone_size: few
d_call: .
j_call: TRBJ1-3
v_call: TRBV10-3
cdr3_aa: CAISESMWGSGNTIYF
cdr3_nt: TGTGCCATCAGTGAGTCGATGTGGGGCTCTGGAAACACCATATATTTT

clone_size: .
d_call: .
j_call: TRBJ1-6
v_call: TRBV29-1
cdr3_aa: CSGTGSEDSPLHF
cdr3_nt: TGCAGCGGAACGGGATCTGAGGATTCACCCCTCCACTTT

clone_size: few
d_call: TRBD2
j_call: TRBJ2-1
v_call: TRBV18
cdr3_aa: CASSPSGGYEQFF
cdr3_nt: TGTGCCAGCTCACCGAGCGGGGGCTATGAGCAGTTCTTC

clone_size: many
d_call: .
j_call: TRBJ2-7
v_call: TRBV11-2
cdr3_aa: CASSLASGGWDYEQYF
cdr3_nt: TGTGCCAGCAGCTTAGCAAGCGGCGGGTGGGACTACGAGCAGTACTTC